These 27 T cell receptor beta chains were all obtained from the same sample, sequenced in a study of blood T cells in healthy people across ages. Primers used in a second PCR of about 6 to 11 cycles were a sample-barcoded 5' primer and a J-beta primer mix. MiXCR, run by TCRdb on the 5' RACE reads, gives a single entry per CDR3 protein. The sample lists 1.8 million or so distinct CDR3 sequences, 35% to 50% seen once, with more than 20% in the top ten. The sequencing sample was made of blood. These receptors all come from a human donor in good health.

The V gene is TRBV27, the J gene TRBJ1-2, with TRBD1 matching over 8 bases. The CDR3 runs to 13 residues. The V gene's germline CDR1 is MNHEY and CDR2 SMNVEV (reference sequence). With 8 bases clipped from V and 8 bases from J, the junction kept 10 bases outside the gene matches. CDR3 in amino acids: CASGQGGIYGYTF. The CDR3 DNA reads as TGTGCCAGCGGACAGGGTGGAATATACGGCTACACCTTC.

This clonotype was seen a handful of times. The chain is built from TRBV28 and TRBJ2-1, with 9 bases that match TRBD2. J lost 7 bases, V lost 2 bases, and 6 bases had no gene match. The CDR3 spans 15 residues. Germline V gene data show CDR1 as MDHEN and CDR2 as SYDVKM. CDR3 DNA sequence: TGTGCCAGCAGTTTAGCTAGCGGGGACCGGAATGAGCAGTTCTTC. Translation gives CASSLASGDRNEQFF.

The V and J genes are TRBV29-1 and TRBJ1-4; D ambiguous. CDR3 length: 15 residues. CDR1 and CDR2 from the germline V gene are SQVTM and ANQGSEA. The V end lost 5 bases, the J end lost 0 bases, and 13 bases lay between the germline ends. Written as DNA, the CDR3 is TGCAGCGTTTATATGTTTGGAGCAACTAATGAAAAACTGTTTTTT. This translates into CSVYMFGATNEKLFF.

The chain joins TRBV29-1 to TRBJ1-1; D unresolved. This CDR3 comprises 10 residues. The germline V gene has CDR1 SQVTM and CDR2 ANQGSEA. V dropped 2 bases and J dropped 11 bases, with 9 bases sitting between them. The DNA for the CDR3 is TGCAGCGTTGAATGGGGTGGGGCTTTCTTT. This codes for CSVEWGGAFF.

The chain has TRBV4-2 and TRBJ1-1; no clear D gene. Germline-derived CDR1 and CDR2 are LGHNA and YNFKEQ. Trimming removed 6 bases at V and 2 bases at J, with 16 bases between. The CDR3 extends over 15 amino acids. DNA for the CDR3: TGTGCCAGCAGGCGTAACCCTTTGGACAACACTGAAGCTTTCTTT. Translated, it gives CASRRNPLDNTEAFF.

The chain is built from TRBV4-3 and TRBJ2-3, with 7 bases lining up with TRBD2. Unmatched junction bases numbered 6, after V lost 0 bases and J lost 6 bases. Per the germline V gene, CDR1 is LGHNA and CDR2 is YSLEER. CDR3 size: 15 residues. The CDR3 reads CASSQDWGGEDTQYF. The DNA for the CDR3 is TGCGCCAGCAGCCAAGATTGGGGGGGGGAGGATACGCAGTATTTT.

This chain connects TRBV6-2 or TRBV6-3 to TRBJ2-1, with 12 positions matching TRBD2. Germline V lookup: CDR1 MNHEY, CDR2 SVGEGT. This CDR3 has 19 residues. V was pared by 6 bases and J by 4 bases, with 16 bases of the junction left unmatched. CDR3 region: CASSYPIPRTSGDYNEQFF. In DNA, the CDR3 is TGTGCCAGCAGCTACCCAATACCCCGGACTAGCGGGGATTACAATGAGCAGTTCTTC.

This rearrangement joins TRBV29-1 to TRBJ1-1; 7 bases match TRBD1. The germline V gene has CDR1 SQVTM and CDR2 ANQGSEA. The CDR3 is made up of 13 amino acids. Germline trimming cut 7 bases from V and 0 bases from J; bases unmatched to any gene: 5. The CDR3 spells CSAKGTVNTEAFF. The CDR3 bases are TGCAGCGCTAAGGGGACAGTGAACACTGAAGCTTTCTTT.

This chain connects TRBV20-1 to TRBJ1-1; D remains ambiguous. Germline V lookup: CDR1 DFQATT, CDR2 SNEGSKA (reference sequence). V gave up 1 base and J gave up 3 bases, with 15 bases separating them. The CDR3 covers 15 residues. The CDR3 sequence: CSARANSGWDTEAFF. For the CDR3, the DNA is TGCAGTGCTAGAGCTAATTCTGGGTGGGACACTGAAGCTTTCTTT.

This clonotype turned up a few times. J is TRBJ1-5 and V is TRBV20-1; 9 bases match TRBD1. The CDR3 has 13 amino acids. V lost 6 bases and J lost 6; bases outside the gene matches: 6. Germline V gene sequence: CDR1 DFQATT, CDR2 SNEGSKA (reference sequence). CDR3 nucleotides: TGCAGTGCAAGGACAGGGGTTAGTCAGCCCCAGCATTTT. Residues: CSARTGVSQPQHF.

The rearrangement joins TRBV20-1 to TRBJ1-5; D gene uncertain. This CDR3 comprises 11 residues. Trimming removed 3 bases from V and 6 bases from J, with 6 bases in between. Germline assignment: CDR1 DFQATT and CDR2 SNEGSKA (reference sequence). The CDR3 is CSARAGQPQHF. In nucleotides, the CDR3 is TGCAGTGCTAGGGCGGGTCAGCCCCAGCATTTT.

This chain uses TRBV28 with TRBJ2-5; a weak D match, TRBD2 (6 bases). V lost 4 bases, J lost 3 bases, and 15 bases lay in between. Germline V gene lookup returns CDR1 MDHEN and CDR2 SYDVKM. This CDR3 has 15 amino acids. CDR3 residues: CASSSLSGGKETQYF. The CDR3 coding sequence is TGTGCCAGCAGTTCTCTGTCCGGCGGGAAAGAGACCCAGTACTTC. The variable domain in full, with the rest retrieved from reference TRBV28 and TRBJ2-5, is DVKVTQSSRYLVKRTGEKVFLECVQDMDHENMFWYRQDPGLGLRLIYFSYDVKMKEKGDIPEGYSVSREKKERFSLILESASTNQTSMYLCASSSLSGGKETQYFGPGTRLLVL.

CDR3: CASSLASSGLYGYTF. The CDR3 bases are TGTGCCAGCAGCTTAGCCTCATCGGGTCTCTATGGCTACACCTTC. The V gene is TRBV7-2, the J gene TRBJ1-2; no clear D gene. The CDR3 runs to 15 residues. V lost 0 bases, J lost 4 bases, and 12 bases lay in between. CDR1 and CDR2 (germline): SGHTA, FQGNSA.

This clonotype was picked up a small number of times. The chain recombines TRBV6-1 with TRBJ2-3; D is unresolved. The V end was cut by 4 bases, the J end by 4 bases, with 15 bases between. CDR1 and CDR2 from the germline V gene are MNHNS and SASEGT. CDR3 length equals 15 residues. CDR3 bases: TGTGCCAGCAGTGCATCGGGTTCTCGGGCAGATACGCAGTATTTT. Residues: CASSASGSRADTQYF.

V gene TRBV5-5 combines with J gene TRBJ2-3; tentatively, D is TRBD1 (5 bases). Germline values: CDR1 SGHKS, CDR2 YYEKEE (reference sequence). Trimming left V 6 bases short and J 2 bases short, with 13 bases between. This CDR3 region has 14 residues. For the CDR3, the DNA is TGTGCCAGCACTAGACAGTTACTCACAGATACGCAGTATTTT. This gives the protein CASTRQLLTDTQYF.

The chain uses TRBV15 and TRBJ2-1; 15 nucleotides align to TRBD2. Germline V gene lookup returns CDR1 LNHNV and CDR2 YYDKDF (reference sequence). The junction had 7 bases not matched to a gene; V was cut back by 3 bases and J by 7 bases. The CDR3 length is 17 residues. The CDR3 loop is CATSSATGLAGGNEQFF. The CDR3 DNA reads as TGTGCCACCAGCAGCGCAACCGGACTAGCGGGGGGGAATGAGCAGTTCTTC.

The CDR3: CASSQPGTYYEQYF. As DNA, the CDR3 is TGCGCCAGCAGCCAGCCCGGGACCTACTACGAGCAGTACTTC. The chain combines TRBV4-1 with TRBJ2-7; either TRBD1 or TRBD2 may fit D (5 bases each). The CDR3 runs to 14 residues. Germline CDR1 is MGHRA and CDR2 is YSYEKL. Trimming took off 3 bases at V and 3 bases at J, with 12 bases between the two ends.

This clonotype showed up just a few times. J is TRBJ2-7 and V is TRBV15; the D gene is possibly TRBD2 (5 bases). CDR1 and CDR2 (germline): LNHNV, YYDKDF (reference sequence). The CDR3 is 14 amino acids. The germline V and J ends were trimmed by 4 bases and 1 base, with 11 bases remaining between them. CDR3 region: CATSTFSGSYEQYF. In DNA form, the CDR3 reads TGTGCCACCAGCACATTTTCGGGGTCCTACGAGCAGTACTTC.

This clonotype was seen repeatedly, ten times or more. The rearrangement links TRBV7-2 to TRBJ2-5; 8 nucleotides align to TRBD2. V gave up 1 base and J gave up 5 bases; unmatched junction bases: 6. The germline gives CDR1 SGHTA, CDR2 FQGNSA. CDR3 length: 15 amino acids. CDR3 sequence reads: CASSLVAGGLETQYF. DNA of the CDR3: TGTGCCAGCAGCTTAGTTGCGGGGGGCCTGGAGACCCAGTACTTC.

A remark on this clonotype: One junction end does not reproduce the germline sequence, and a read error may be involved. The chain links TRBV4-3 to TRBJ1-2, with D possibly matching TRBD1 (6 bases). This CDR3 has 13 amino acids. Germline CDR1 is LGHNA and CDR2 is YSLEER. The CDR3 region has the DNA TGCGCCAGTAGCCAAGAGGGGGGAGGTGGCTACACCTTC. Its translation is CASSQEGGGGYTF.

CDR3 region: CASSPRASGLETQYF. CDR3 coding DNA: TGTGCCAGCAGCCCCCGGGCTAGCGGGTTAGAGACCCAGTACTTC. The chain employs TRBV7-2 and TRBJ2-5; TRBD2 aligns across 8 bases. CDR1 and CDR2 from the germline V gene are SGHTA and FQGNSA. The length of the CDR3 is 15 residues. Germline trimming cut 5 bases from V and 4 bases from J; bases unmatched to any gene: 9.

The count of this clonotype is one. V usage is TRBV7-2 and J usage is TRBJ1-2; D is ambiguous. CDR3 length equals 14 residues. Trimming took 4 bases from V and 8 from J, leaving 17 bases between them. In germline, CDR1 is SGHTA, CDR2 FQGNSA. In DNA, the CDR3 is TGTGCCAGCAGCTCCGGGCCTCTCGCTAAGGGCTACACCTTC. Encoded protein: CASSSGPLAKGYTF.

This sequence joins TRBV6-1 and TRBJ2-5; D call uncertain. This CDR3 region has 15 residues. The germline V gene encodes CDR1 MNHNS and CDR2 SASEGT. V was clipped by 4 bases and J by 2 bases, with 14 bases between them. Here the CDR3 reads CASSVVSPPQETQYF. In DNA, the CDR3 is TGTGCCAGCAGTGTTGTCTCTCCCCCTCAAGAGACCCAGTACTTC.

The chain carries TRBV7-2 and TRBJ1-1; 7 positions agree with TRBD1. From germline, CDR1 is SGHTA and CDR2 FQGNSA. V shed 5 bases and J 10 bases; nucleotides not matched to a gene: 13. This CDR3 is built from 14 residues. The DNA for the CDR3 is TGTGCCAGCAGCCCCAGGGGGGCGGGGCTTGGAGCTTTCTTT. Translation gives CASSPRGAGLGAFF.

This clonotype has only a few counts. The chain carries TRBV12-5 and TRBJ1-2; D unclear. The CDR3 runs 17 residues. Germline CDR1 is LGHNT and CDR2 is FRNRAP. Trimming removed 1 base from V and 6 bases from J, with 21 bases in between. The CDR3 loop reads CASGLALTANPLDGYTF. The CDR3 DNA follows: TGTGCTAGTGGTTTGGCCCTGACCGCTAATCCCCTGGATGGCTACACCTTC.

This chain connects TRBV2 to TRBJ2-4, with 7 nucleotides matching TRBD1. The CDR3 consists of 15 residues. The ends lost 6 bases at V and 6 bases at J; junction bases unmatched: 11. CDR1 is SNHLY and CDR2 is FYNNEI in the germline V gene. Here the CDR3 DNA reads TGTGCCAGCAGCGAGGACAGGAGCTACCCAAACATTCAGTACTTC. Residues: CASSEDRSYPNIQYF.

With respect to this clonotype: Just one base apart from a much larger clone, this may be a read error. This chain joins TRBV6-1 and TRBJ2-2; perhaps TRBD2 as D (6 bases). The germline gives CDR1 MNHNS, CDR2 SASEGT. This CDR3 has 13 residues. CDR3 protein: CVSAGMDTGELFF. CDR3 coding DNA: TGTGTCAGCGCGGGAATGGACACCGGGGAGCTGTTTTTT.